Listed below are T cell receptor beta chains from one sample, sequenced in a study of human thymus T cells. Some clones are missing from TCRdb's copy, which holds only in-frame ones; the method was immunoSEQ multiplex PCR. The sample holds some 130,000 clones, about 94% seen once. Sequencing was carried out using thymus tissue. The receptors originated from a boy under two years old with a congenital heart defect but otherwise immunologically healthy. CDR3s include the opening cysteine and the closing phenylalanine or tryptophan. A D gene is named only where the DNA matches it firmly. Not every row has a clone size; where given, it reads once, few, many or a size class.

>TRBV7-2|NA|TRBJ2-3|TRBD2
TGTGCCAGCAGCTTAGCGGGGACTAGCGGGGAGAAGGAAGATACGCAGTATTTT
CASSLAGTSGEKEDTQYF
>TRBV28|once|TRBJ2-3|TRBD2
TGTGCCAGCAGTACTAGCGGGGGCACAGATACGCAGTATTTT
CASSTSGGTDTQYF
>TRBV5-4|once|TRBJ1-4|TRBD1
TGTGCCAGCAGCTTGGGCCCGACAGGGGGGGATGAAAAACTGTTTTTT
CASSLGPTGGDEKLFF
>TRBV28|NA|TRBJ1-4|TRBD1
TGTGCCAGCGGAACTGGACAGGGAGAAAGTGCAACTAATGAAAAACTGTTTTTT
CASGTGQGESATNEKLFF
>TRBV5-1|NA|TRBJ2-1|NA
TGCGCCAGCAGCCCCTATCTAGCCCTCCGCAATGAGCAGTTCTTC
CASSPYLALRNEQFF
>TRBV4-1|NA|TRBJ2-3|NA
TGCGCCAGCAGCCAAGTAGGAGACCCCTCGTATTTT
CASSQVGDPSYF
>TRBV7-8|once|TRBJ2-7|NA
TGTGCCAGCAGCTTAGCCCCACAGCACGAGCAGTACTTC
CASSLAPQHEQYF
>TRBV30|NA|TRBJ2-3|NA
TGTGCCTGGAGTGTGGACAGTTTAGGCGCAGATACGCAGTATTTT
CAWSVDSLGADTQYF
>TRBV15|NA|TRBJ2-5|NA
TGTGCCACCAGCGGCAGGGGTGAGACCCAGTACTTC
CATSGRGETQYF
>TRBV5-8|once|TRBJ2-1|TRBD1
TGTGCCAGTGACCCGGGACAGACCCTCCCCACGGGTGAGCAGTTCTTC
CASDPGQTLPTGEQFF
>TRBV6-6|NA|TRBJ2-3|TRBD2
TGTGCCAGCAGCCTAAGGGGACTAGCGGGCACAGATACGCAGTATTTT
CASSLRGLAGTDTQYF
>TRBV7-9|NA|TRBJ2-1|NA
TGTGCCAGCAGCTCCTGGCGGTACCCCAATGAGCAGTTCTTC
CASSSWRYPNEQFF
>TRBV7-2|NA|TRBJ1-2|TRBD1
TGTGCCAGCAGCTCTTCCAGGGGGCATGATGGCTACACCTTC
CASSSSRGHDGYTF
>TRBV4-2|NA|TRBJ2-2|TRBD2
TGTGCCAGCAGCCAAGATGGGAGTAGCGGGGTTAACACCGGGGAGCTGTTTTTT
CASSQDGSSGVNTGELFF
>TRBV7-2|NA|TRBJ1-2|NA
TGTGCCAGCAGCTGGACAGAAGTGGGAAGCTACACCTTC
CASSWTEVGSYTF
>TRBV18|NA|TRBJ2-5|TRBD2
TGTGCCAGCTCACCAAGGGAAATTGGACTAGCGGGGGTCCAAGAGACCCAGTACTTC
CASSPREIGLAGVQETQYF